This TCR beta chain was recovered during a study of cytomegalovirus exposure and HLA in healthy donors. Study findings and constraints: Most subjects' HLA-A and HLA-B alleles were reportedly predicted from TCR beta sequences. Immune exposure was documented only through CMV serostatus. Previously analyzed data showed that most TCR beta V segments were productive at a frequency of about 87% or about 30%.

Looked up from germline, CDR1 is WNHNN and CDR2 is SYGVQD (reference sequence). The CDR3 is 13 residues long. V was clipped by 6 bases and J by 6 bases; unmatched bases: 8. As concerns this clone: The antigen remains undetermined.

PCR used 60 Vbeta primers and 13 Jbeta primers. Under the authors' procedure: Unique TCR beta chains numbered approximately 80 million in a later analysis, with around 11 million shared. Sequenced by immunoSEQ multiplex PCR; TCRdb stores in-frame clones only, minus some. Clone size and V and J calls were adopted from that table, with D and trimming inferred from the DNA. The repertoire holds approximately 240,000 clones, 77% seen once, with less than 3.5% in the top ten. The specimen sequenced was PBMCs. The receptor's source is a woman aged 60-75 years in good health and CMV-seropositive. V gene TRBV10-1 combines with J gene TRBJ2-7; 7 bases align to TRBD1. The CDR3: CASRDSTGAEQYF. CDR3 coding DNA: TGCGCCAGCAGGGATTCTACAGGGGCCGAGCAGTACTTC.